This is a list of T cell receptor beta chains from one sample in a study of blood T cells in healthy people across ages. Using its own MiXCR run on the 5' RACE reads, TCRdb lists one record per CDR3 protein. The sample has 1.5 million to 2 million distinct CDR3 sequences, 28% seen once. Sequencing was performed on blood. These receptors came from a woman in her thirties in good health. The CDR3 runs from the conserved cysteine through the conserved F or W. The D gene is left open where the match is weak. For some rows the clone size is stated as once, few or many, or as a class when expanded; others skip it.

j_gene,abundance,d_gene,v_gene,CDR3aa,CDR3nt
TRBJ2-7,many,TRBD2,TRBV6-5,CASKGLAGITSYEQYF,TGTGCCAGCAAGGGCCTAGCGGGTATCACCTCCTACGAGCAGTACTTC
TRBJ1-1,few,TRBD1,TRBV13,CASSYRTGGTEAFF,TGTGCCAGCAGCTACCGGACAGGGGGGACTGAAGCTTTCTTT
TRBJ1-2,many,.,TRBV20-1,CSARSWGGYDGYTF,TGCAGTGCTCGATCATGGGGGGGATATGATGGCTACACCTTC
TRBJ2-3,few,.,TRBV11-2,CASSAQGLSTDTQYF,TGTGCCAGCAGCGCACAGGGTCTAAGCACAGATACGCAGTATTTT
TRBJ2-7,.,.,TRBV20-1,CSAREGAFYNEQYF,TGCAGTGCTAGAGAAGGGGCGTTCTACAATGAGCAGTACTTC
TRBJ1-4,many,.,TRBV3-1,CASSQGPTNEKLFF,TGCGCCAGCAGCCAAGGGCCAACTAATGAAAAACTGTTTTTT
TRBJ1-1,.,.,TRBV12-3/TRBV12-4,CASRYYREEAFF,TGTGCCAGCAGGTACTACAGGGAGGAAGCTTTCTTT
TRBJ2-5,many,.,TRBV7-2,CASSRRGGAPETQYF,TGTGCCAGCAGCAGGCGCGGAGGGGCGCCGGAGACCCAGTACTTC
TRBJ1-1,.,.,TRBV2,CASSEYGGGASTEAFF,TGTGCCAGCAGTGAATATGGTGGGGGGGCAAGCACTGAAGCTTTCTTT
TRBJ2-7,.,TRBD1,TRBV7-7,CASSMTGGEDEQYF,TGTGCCAGCAGCATGACAGGGGGCGAGGACGAGCAGTACTTC
TRBJ2-7,.,.,TRBV6-2/TRBV6-3,CASRELAALLEQYF,TGTGCCAGCCGGGAACTAGCAGCTCTCCTAGAGCAGTACTTC
TRBJ1-5,.,.,TRBV12-3/TRBV12-4,CASSLIAADGPQHF,TGTGCCAGCAGTTTGATCGCGGCCGATGGGCCCCAGCATTTT
TRBJ2-3,.,.,TRBV6-5,CASSLQPASSTDTQYF,TGTGCCAGCAGTCTTCAGCCCGCGTCAAGCACAGATACGCAGTATTTT
TRBJ1-5,.,TRBD1,TRBV12-3/TRBV12-4,CASSDDDRDGNQPQHF,TGTGCCAGCAGTGATGATGACAGGGATGGCAATCAGCCCCAGCATTTT
TRBJ1-6,.,.,TRBV19,CASNVGPSPLHF,TGTGCCAGTAATGTGGGACCTTCACCCCTCCACTTT
TRBJ2-3,few,.,TRBV29-1,CSVEDLMGSPGRTQYF,TGCAGCGTTGAAGATCTTATGGGTAGTCCAGGTAGGACGCAGTATTTT
TRBJ2-1,.,.,TRBV20-1,CSAERGIQEQFF,TGCAGTGCTGAACGGGGGATTCAGGAGCAGTTCTTC
TRBJ1-5,.,.,TRBV29-1,CSVISTGDQPQHF,TGCAGCGTTATCTCGACGGGAGATCAGCCCCAGCATTTT
TRBJ2-3,.,.,TRBV6-6,CASSSPDQQYF,TGTGCCAGCAGCAGTCCGGACCAGCAGTATTTT
TRBJ2-1,.,.,TRBV20-1,CSAREGAPQFF,TGCAGTGCTAGAGAGGGGGCGCCTCAGTTCTTC
TRBJ1-1,.,.,TRBV25-1,CASSPRSPLNTEAFF,TGTGCCAGCAGTCCACGATCGCCCTTGAACACTGAAGCTTTCTTT
TRBJ2-7,.,TRBD2,TRBV7-2,CASSSGGRVNEQYF,TGTGCCAGCAGCTCTGGCGGGAGGGTAAACGAGCAGTACTTC
TRBJ2-5,few,TRBD2,TRBV29-1,CSGLLLAGGRETQYF,TGCAGCGGCCTCCTACTAGCGGGGGGGCGAGAGACCCAGTACTTC
TRBJ2-3,few,TRBD2,TRBV10-3,CATGRGVDTQYF,TGTGCCACCGGACGGGGGGTGGATACGCAGTATTTT
TRBJ1-1,few,.,TRBV12-3/TRBV12-4,CASSAWGVAEAFF,TGTGCCAGCAGTGCCTGGGGGGTGGCTGAAGCTTTCTTT
TRBJ2-7,many,.,TRBV4-3,CASSQPDYWFDEQYF,TGCGCCAGCAGCCAGCCGGACTATTGGTTCGACGAGCAGTACTTC
TRBJ2-5,.,TRBD2,TRBV11-2,CASSTGLALGGQYF,TGTGCCAGCAGCACTGGACTAGCGCTGGGGGGGCAGTACTTC
TRBJ1-1,.,.,TRBV3-1,CASSQRGSDTEAFF,TGTGCCAGCAGCCAAAGGGGGTCGGACACTGAAGCTTTCTTT
TRBJ2-7,.,.,TRBV21-1,CASSPRRRDWYF,TGTGCCAGCAGCCCCCGTAGGAGGGATTGGTACTTC
TRBJ1-1,.,.,TRBV28,CASNLSVYGEAFF,TGTGCCAGCAATTTAAGCGTTTATGGTGAAGCTTTCTTT
TRBJ1-1,.,.,TRBV7-9,CASTPARGGHTEAFF,TGTGCCAGCACCCCAGCGAGGGGAGGGCACACTGAAGCTTTCTTT
TRBJ2-1,many,TRBD1,TRBV5-1,CASSLRQGGSPMVDNEQFF,TGCGCCAGCAGCCTAAGACAGGGGGGTTCCCCAATGGTTGACAATGAGCAGTTCTTC
TRBJ2-3,.,TRBD1,TRBV11-3,CASSLGGQDTDTQYF,TGTGCCAGCAGCTTGGGTGGACAGGACACAGATACGCAGTATTTT
TRBJ1-2,few,TRBD1,TRBV7-9,CASSSKAGQRGYGYTF,TGTGCCAGCAGTTCAAAGGCGGGACAGCGGGGCTATGGCTACACCTTC
TRBJ2-7,once,TRBD1,TRBV7-9,CASSSRDSVFYEQYF,TGTGCCAGCAGCTCGAGGGACAGCGTATTCTACGAGCAGTACTTC
TRBJ2-7,.,TRBD2,TRBV5-1,CAGSISGASYEQYF,TGCGCCGGCAGCATTAGCGGGGCCTCCTACGAGCAGTACTTC
TRBJ1-1,.,TRBD1,TRBV7-2,CASSSDREFTEAFF,TGTGCCAGCAGCTCGGACAGGGAATTCACTGAAGCTTTCTTT
TRBJ2-5,many,TRBD2,TRBV10-3,CAISESVAGRETQYF,TGTGCCATCAGTGAATCGGTAGCGGGGAGAGAGACCCAGTACTTC
TRBJ2-3,.,.,TRBV20-1,CSALGHTDTQYF,TGCAGTGCTTTGGGCCACACAGATACGCAGTATTTT
TRBJ1-1,many,.,TRBV29-1,CSVERTSYTEAFF,TGCAGCGTTGAGAGGACATCCTACACTGAAGCTTTCTTT
TRBJ2-7,.,.,TRBV21-1,CASSNQQTGHRGYEQYF,TGTGCCAGCAGCAATCAGCAAACAGGGCACCGGGGCTACGAGCAGTACTTC
TRBJ1-1,.,.,TRBV11-2,CTSSPRWAGSAFF,TGTACCAGCAGCCCTAGGTGGGCCGGGAGCGCTTTCTTT
TRBJ1-1,few,.,TRBV4-2,CASTTLLIDKNTEAFF,TGTGCCAGCACCACCCTCCTTATAGACAAGAACACTGAAGCTTTCTTT
TRBJ1-1,.,.,TRBV5-6,CASSQLLGEAFF,TGTGCCAGCAGCCAGTTGTTGGGAGAAGCTTTCTTT
TRBJ2-7,many,TRBD2,TRBV10-3,CAISEPTKREVYEQYF,TGTGCCATCAGTGAACCGACTAAGCGGGAGGTCTACGAGCAGTACTTC
TRBJ1-5,.,.,TRBV5-6,CAGSSQDRSNQPQHF,TGTGCCGGCAGCTCGCAGGACAGAAGCAATCAGCCCCAGCATTTT
TRBJ2-5,few,.,TRBV10-3,CATASGGETQYF,TGTGCCACCGCATCGGGGGGCGAGACCCAGTACTTC
TRBJ1-5,.,TRBD1,TRBV6-2/TRBV6-3,CATKDREVQPQHF,TGTGCCACCAAGGACAGGGAGGTTCAGCCCCAGCATTTT
TRBJ2-1,few,TRBD2,TRBV24-1,CATSGVGLNGNEQFF,TGTGCCACCAGTGGGGTGGGACTAAACGGCAATGAGCAGTTCTTC
TRBJ2-2,.,.,TRBV15,CAPTRGGPGELFF,TGTGCCCCCACCAGGGGGGGGCCTGGGGAGCTGTTTTTT
TRBJ2-4,once,.,TRBV27,CASSANSLKGNIQYF,TGTGCCAGCAGTGCCAACAGCCTCAAGGGAAACATTCAGTACTTC
TRBJ1-4,.,.,TRBV5-4,CASITGGAPNEKLFF,TGTGCCAGCATCACCGGTGGAGCTCCTAATGAAAAACTGTTTTTT
TRBJ2-7,.,.,TRBV20-1,CSARSGNRLSYEQYF,TGCAGTGCTAGATCGGGTAATAGGCTATCCTACGAGCAGTACTTC
TRBJ1-2,.,.,TRBV28,CASSSLRDGLYGYTF,TGTGCCAGCAGCTCTCTCCGGGACGGCCTCTATGGCTACACCTTC
TRBJ2-1,.,.,TRBV18,CASSPLQTLSYNEQFF,TGTGCCAGCTCACCACTTCAGACATTGTCCTACAATGAGCAGTTCTTC